This section outlines one T cell receptor beta chain sequence together with its context. The data were obtained in a study of blood T cell repertoires in COVID-19. For the study at large: T cells, B-cell-depleted T cells, or PBMCs provided the cDNA or gDNA that served as material.

In the original analysis: For nucleated cells, counts were estimated from reference gene primer amplification. The assay was immunoSEQ multiplex PCR, and TCRdb's table has in-frame clones only and misses some. The V and J calls and clone size come from that table; D and trimming were worked out from the DNA. Here the sample spans about 97,000 clones, about 91% being singletons. The CDR3 has 14 residues. The germline V gene has CDR1 MDHEN and CDR2 SYDVKM. V gave up 6 bases and J gave up 9 bases; unmatched junction bases: 8. The TCR originated in a man aged 50 or older with COVID-19, enrolled during active disease. V usage is TRBV28 and J usage is TRBJ1-6; 7 bases align to TRBD1. The source material was peripheral blood. CDR3 bases: TGTGCCAGCAGCCCAACAGGGGAAATTTCACCCCTCCACTTT. This encodes CASSPTGEISPLHF.